The following is a T cell receptor beta chain sequence with its context. Antigen specificity is unknown. The sample comes from a study of blood T cells in healthy people across ages. Study details: Template switching recovered approximately one barcoded beta molecule for every two T cells. Broader study findings: Diversity estimates from one million T cells were considered underestimates.

The germline V gene encodes CDR1 SGHTA and CDR2 FQGNSA. This CDR3 has 16 residues. Trimming cost V 2 bases and J 4 bases; bases outside gene matches: 7. Healthy Caucasian individuals from Russia aged roughly 6 to 90 served as donors. At least 7 million PBMCs were isolated per sample. A sample-barcoded 5' primer and a J-beta primer mix were used in a second PCR of roughly 7 to 11 cycles. Via MiXCR, TCRdb re-called the 5' RACE reads, giving one row per CDR3 protein. The profile covers about 680,000 distinct CDR3 sequences, with roughly 50% appearing a single time and 30% to 40% taken by the ten largest.

The chain links TRBV7-2 to TRBJ1-4; 7 nucleotides match TRBD1. The sample comprised blood. This receptor was taken from a woman in her sixties in good health. The CDR3 DNA reads as TGTGCCAGCAGCTTAAGGAGACAGGGTAGTAATGAAAAACTGTTTTTT. It specifies CASSLRRQGSNEKLFF.